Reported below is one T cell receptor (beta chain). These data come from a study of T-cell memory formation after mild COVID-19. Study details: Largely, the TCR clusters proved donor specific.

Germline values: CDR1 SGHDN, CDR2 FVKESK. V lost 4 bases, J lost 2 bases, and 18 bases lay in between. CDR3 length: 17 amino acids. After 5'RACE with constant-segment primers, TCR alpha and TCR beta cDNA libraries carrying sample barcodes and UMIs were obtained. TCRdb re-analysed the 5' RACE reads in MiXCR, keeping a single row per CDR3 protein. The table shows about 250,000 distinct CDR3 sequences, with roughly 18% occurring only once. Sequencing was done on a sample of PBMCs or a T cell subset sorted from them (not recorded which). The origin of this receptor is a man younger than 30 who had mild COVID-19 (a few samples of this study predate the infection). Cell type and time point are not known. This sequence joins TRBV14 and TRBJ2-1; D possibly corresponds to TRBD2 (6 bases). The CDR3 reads CASSPYSAGRPYNEQFF. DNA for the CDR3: TGTGCCAGCAGCCCTTATTCAGCGGGCCGACCCTACAATGAGCAGTTCTTC. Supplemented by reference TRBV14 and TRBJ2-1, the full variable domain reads EAGVTQFPSHSVIEKGQTVTLRCDPISGHDNLYWYRRVMGKEIKFLLHFVKESKQDESGMPNNRFLAERTGGTYSTLKVQPAELEDSGVYFCASSPYSAGRPYNEQFFGPGTRLTVL.